This T cell receptor beta chain was captured by sequencing in a study of human T cells and chemical hapten exposure. Study context: Minor pooled library volume differences mainly drove per-sample TCR yield variation.

Germline V gives CDR1 ENHRY, CDR2 SYGVKD. The CDR3 length is 13 residues. The germline V and J ends were trimmed by 11 bases and 1 base, with 14 bases remaining between them. Study-level results: With alopecia, donors may have immune responses unlike healthy people's. Expanded TCRs made up significantly more big CDR3 similarity clusters than controls did. Following DPC sensitization, TCRs present above 1 in 1000 frequency showed no change.

As to this clonotype: What it recognizes is unknown.

Documented time point: patch test 2, 6 weeks after DPC sensitization. Treatment of the sample: therapeutic diphenylcyclopropenone sensitization with weekly scalp DPC. Each CDR3 protein is one row after TCRdb ran MiXCR on the RACE reads. Here the sample spans about 140,000 distinct CDR3 sequences, 12% being singletons. The source is a woman aged 45-65 years with alopecia areata. Some clones in this sample may be carry-over from other donors' samples. The genes are TRBV10-3 and TRBJ1-1, with D possibly matching TRBD1 (6 bases). Sequencing used whole blood, obtained in connection with sensitization to the hapten diphenylcyclopropenone (DPC). This CDR3 reads CAVDSGANTEAFF. CDR3 nucleotide sequence: TGTGCCGTCGACTCAGGGGCGAACACTGAAGCTTTCTTT.